This TCR beta chain was sequenced for a study of shared clonotypes between healthy human individuals. Concerning this clone itself: Its specificity is not known.

Findings of the study overall: A few donors had around 5% of their naive CD4 clonotypes in common.

The CDR3 has 13 amino acids. Germline V gives CDR1 GTSNPN, CDR2 SVGIG (reference sequence). Trimming pared 4 bases from V and 2 bases from J, leaving 11 bases between. As defined, naive CD8 cells were CD45RO-negative and positively selected for CCR7, with terminally differentiated effector memory CD45RA+ cells excluded. Researchers divided each subset's genomic DNA evenly across several immunoSEQ plates. Produced via immunoSEQ multiplex PCR; TCRdb's table is partial and in-frame only. Of some 2.1 million clones listed, 85% to 95% are singletons. The TCR originated in a man between 18 and 35 years old in good health. Source material: naive CD8+ T cells sorted from blood. The chain has TRBV30 and TRBJ1-2, with unresolved D. CDR3 amino acids: CAWKKVANYGYTF. CDR3 nucleotides: TGTGCCTGGAAGAAGGTGGCGAACTATGGCTACACCTTC.